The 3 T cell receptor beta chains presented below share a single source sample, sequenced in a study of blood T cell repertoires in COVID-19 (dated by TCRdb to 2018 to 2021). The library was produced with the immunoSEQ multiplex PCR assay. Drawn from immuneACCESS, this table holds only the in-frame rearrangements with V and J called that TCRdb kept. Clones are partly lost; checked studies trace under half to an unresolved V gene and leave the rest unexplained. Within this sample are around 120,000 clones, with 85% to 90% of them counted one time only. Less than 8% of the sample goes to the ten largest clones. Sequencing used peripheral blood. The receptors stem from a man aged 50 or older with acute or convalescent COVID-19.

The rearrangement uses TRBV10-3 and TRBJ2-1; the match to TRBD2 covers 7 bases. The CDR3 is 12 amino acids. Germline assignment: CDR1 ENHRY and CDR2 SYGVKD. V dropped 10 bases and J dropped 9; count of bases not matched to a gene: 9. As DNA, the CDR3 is TGTGCCACCGCGGACTGGGAGGGTGAGCAGTTCTTC. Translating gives CATADWEGEQFF.

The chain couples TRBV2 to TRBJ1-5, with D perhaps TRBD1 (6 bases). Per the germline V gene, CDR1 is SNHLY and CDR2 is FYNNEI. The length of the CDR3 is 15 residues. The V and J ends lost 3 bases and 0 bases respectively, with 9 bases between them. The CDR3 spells CASSDTGNSNQPQHF. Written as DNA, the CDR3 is TGTGCCAGCAGTGATACAGGGAATAGCAATCAGCCCCAGCATTTT.

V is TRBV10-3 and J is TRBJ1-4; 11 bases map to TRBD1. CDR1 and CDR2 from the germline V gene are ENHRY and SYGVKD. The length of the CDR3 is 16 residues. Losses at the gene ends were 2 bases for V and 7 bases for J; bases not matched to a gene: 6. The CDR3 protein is CAISEGTGTGGEKLFF. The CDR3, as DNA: TGTGCCATCAGTGAGGGGACCGGGACAGGGGGTGAAAAACTGTTTTTT.